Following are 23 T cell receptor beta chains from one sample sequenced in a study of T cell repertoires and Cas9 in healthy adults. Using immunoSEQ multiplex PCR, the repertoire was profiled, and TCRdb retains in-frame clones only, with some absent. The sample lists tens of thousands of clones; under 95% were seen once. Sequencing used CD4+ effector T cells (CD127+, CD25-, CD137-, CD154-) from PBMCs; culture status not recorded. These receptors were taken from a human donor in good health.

The CDR3 nucleotides read TGTGCCATCAGTGAGGGAAGTAATGGCTACACCTTC. Residues: CAISEGSNGYTF. The V call is TRBV10-3, the J call TRBJ1-2; D is unclear. Germline CDR1 reads ENHRY; CDR2 reads SYGVKD. Trimming removed 2 bases from V and 6 bases from J, with 7 bases in between. CDR3 size: 12 residues.

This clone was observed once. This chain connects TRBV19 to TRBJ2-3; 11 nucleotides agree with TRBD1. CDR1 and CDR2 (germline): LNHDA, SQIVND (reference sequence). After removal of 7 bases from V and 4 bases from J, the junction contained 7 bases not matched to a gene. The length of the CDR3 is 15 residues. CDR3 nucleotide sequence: TGTGCCAGTAATCGGGACAGGGGGACCTCAGATACGCAGTATTTT. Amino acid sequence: CASNRDRGTSDTQYF.

In DNA form, the CDR3 reads TGTGCCAGCAGCTTAGCGTCCACCGGGACAGATGACTCTGGGGCCAACGTCCTGACTTTC. Its translation: CASSLASTGTDDSGANVLTF. This chain joins TRBV7-3 and TRBJ2-6; 7 bases map to TRBD1. CDR1 and CDR2 from the germline V gene are SGHTA and FQGTGA. CDR3 length: 20 amino acids. Losses at the gene ends were 2 bases for V and 0 bases for J; bases not matched to a gene: 13.

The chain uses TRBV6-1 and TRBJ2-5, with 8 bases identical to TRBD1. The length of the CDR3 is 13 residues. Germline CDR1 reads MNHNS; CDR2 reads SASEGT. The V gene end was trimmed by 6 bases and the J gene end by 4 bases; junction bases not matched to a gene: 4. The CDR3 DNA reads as TGTGCCAGCAGAGAACAGGGGGGAGAGACCCAGTACTTC. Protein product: CASREQGGETQYF.

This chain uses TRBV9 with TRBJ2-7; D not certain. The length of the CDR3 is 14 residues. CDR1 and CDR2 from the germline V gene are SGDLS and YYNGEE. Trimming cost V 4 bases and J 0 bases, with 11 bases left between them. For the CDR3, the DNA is TGTGCCAGCAGCAACTTCTTTAGCTCCTACGAGCAGTACGTC. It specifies CASSNFFSSYEQYV.

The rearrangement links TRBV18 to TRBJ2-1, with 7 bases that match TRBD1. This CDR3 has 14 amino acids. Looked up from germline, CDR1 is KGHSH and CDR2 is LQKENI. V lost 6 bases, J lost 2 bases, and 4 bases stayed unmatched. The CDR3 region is CASSPGTAYNEQFF. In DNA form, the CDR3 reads TGTGCCAGCTCCCCCGGGACAGCCTACAATGAGCAGTTCTTC.

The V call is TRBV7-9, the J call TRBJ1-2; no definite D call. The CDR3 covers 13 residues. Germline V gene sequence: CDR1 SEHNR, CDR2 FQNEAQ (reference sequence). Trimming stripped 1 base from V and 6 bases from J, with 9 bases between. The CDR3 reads CASSLDSFNGYTF. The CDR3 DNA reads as TGTGCCAGCAGCTTAGACAGCTTTAATGGCTACACCTTC.

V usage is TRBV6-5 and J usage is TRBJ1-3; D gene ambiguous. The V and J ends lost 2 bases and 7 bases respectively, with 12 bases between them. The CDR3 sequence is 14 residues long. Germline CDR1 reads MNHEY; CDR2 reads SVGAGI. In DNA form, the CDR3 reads TGTGCCAGCAGTTACAGTCGGGGAGCGAACACCATATATTTT. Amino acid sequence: CASSYSRGANTIYF.

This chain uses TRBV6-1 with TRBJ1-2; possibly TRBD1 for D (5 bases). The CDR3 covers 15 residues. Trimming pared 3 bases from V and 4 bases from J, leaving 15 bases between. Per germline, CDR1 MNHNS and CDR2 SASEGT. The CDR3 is CASSDRQGVIYGYTF. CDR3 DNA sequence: TGTGCCAGCAGTGATCGGCAGGGAGTGATCTATGGCTACACCTTC.

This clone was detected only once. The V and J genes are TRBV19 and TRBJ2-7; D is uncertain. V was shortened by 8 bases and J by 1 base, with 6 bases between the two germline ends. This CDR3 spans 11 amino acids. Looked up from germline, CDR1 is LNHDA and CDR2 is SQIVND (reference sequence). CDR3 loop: CASSGSYEQYF. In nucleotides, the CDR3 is TGTGCCAGTTCCGGGTCCTACGAGCAGTACTTC. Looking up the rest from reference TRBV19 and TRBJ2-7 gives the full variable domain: DGGITQSPKYLFRKEGQNVTLSCEQNLNHDAMYWYRQDPGQGLRLIYYSQIVNDFQKGDIAEGYSVSREKKESFPLTVTSAQKNPTAFYLCASSGSYEQYFGPGTRLTVT.

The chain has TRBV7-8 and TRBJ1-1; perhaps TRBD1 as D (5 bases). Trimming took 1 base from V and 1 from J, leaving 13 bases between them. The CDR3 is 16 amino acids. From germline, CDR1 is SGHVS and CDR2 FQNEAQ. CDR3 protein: CASSLEVWDPNTEAFF. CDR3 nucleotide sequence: TGTGCCAGCAGCTTAGAGGTTTGGGACCCGAACACTGAAGCTTTCTTT.

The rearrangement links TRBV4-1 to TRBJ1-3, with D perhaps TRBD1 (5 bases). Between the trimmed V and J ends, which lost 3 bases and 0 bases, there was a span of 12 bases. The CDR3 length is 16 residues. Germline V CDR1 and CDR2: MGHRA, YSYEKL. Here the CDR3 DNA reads TGCGCCAGCAGCCAGCAACAGGCCTACTCTGGAAACACCATATATTTT. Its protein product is CASSQQQAYSGNTIYF.

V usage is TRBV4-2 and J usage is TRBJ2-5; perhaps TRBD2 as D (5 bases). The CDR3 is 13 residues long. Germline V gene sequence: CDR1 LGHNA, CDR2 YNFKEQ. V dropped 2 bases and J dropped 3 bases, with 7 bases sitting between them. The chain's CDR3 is CASSQTGEETQYF. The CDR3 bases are TGTGCCAGCAGCCAAACCGGGGAAGAGACCCAGTACTTC.

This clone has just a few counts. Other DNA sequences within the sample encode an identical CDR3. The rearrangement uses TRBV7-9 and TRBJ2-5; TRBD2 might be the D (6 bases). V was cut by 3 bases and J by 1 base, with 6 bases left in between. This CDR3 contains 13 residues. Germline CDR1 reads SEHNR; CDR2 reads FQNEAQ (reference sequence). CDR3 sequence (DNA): TGTGCCAGCAGCTTGGGAGGCCAAGAGACCCAGTACTTC. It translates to CASSLGGQETQYF. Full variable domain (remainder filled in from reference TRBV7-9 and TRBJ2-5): DTGVSQNPRHKITKRGQNVTFRCDPISEHNRLYWYRQTLGQGPEFLTYFQNEAQLEKSRLLSDRFSAERPKGSFSTLEIQRTEQGDSAMYLCASSLGGQETQYFGPGTRLLVL.

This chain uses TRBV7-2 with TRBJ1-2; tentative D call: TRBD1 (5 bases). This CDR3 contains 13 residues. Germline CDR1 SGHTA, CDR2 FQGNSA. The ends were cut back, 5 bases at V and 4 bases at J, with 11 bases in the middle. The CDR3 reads CASSPDRSYGYTF. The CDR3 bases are TGTGCCAGCAGCCCCGACAGAAGCTATGGCTACACCTTC.

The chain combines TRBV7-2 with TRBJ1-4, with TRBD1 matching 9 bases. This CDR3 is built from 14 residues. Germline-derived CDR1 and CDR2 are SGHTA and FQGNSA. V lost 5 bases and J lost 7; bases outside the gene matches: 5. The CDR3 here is CASSTGQGGEKLFF. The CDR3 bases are TGTGCCAGCAGCACGGGACAGGGTGGTGAAAAACTGTTTTTT.

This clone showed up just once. In nucleotides, the CDR3 is TGTGCCAGCTCACCACGGGGTAGCGGGCCTTACACAGATACGCAGTATTTT. Amino acids: CASSPRGSGPYTDTQYF. The chain links TRBV18 to TRBJ2-3; 7 nucleotides line up with TRBD2. The CDR3 runs 17 residues. The germline CDR1 and CDR2 sequences are KGHSH and LQKENI. The V gene end was trimmed by 1 base and the J gene end by 2 bases; junction bases not matched to a gene: 9.

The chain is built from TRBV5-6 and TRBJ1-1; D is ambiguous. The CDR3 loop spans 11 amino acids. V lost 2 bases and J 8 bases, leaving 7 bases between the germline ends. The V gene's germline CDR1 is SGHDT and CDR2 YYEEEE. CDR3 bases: TGTGCCAGCAGCTTTGGGAGAGAAGCTTTCTTT. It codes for CASSFGREAFF.

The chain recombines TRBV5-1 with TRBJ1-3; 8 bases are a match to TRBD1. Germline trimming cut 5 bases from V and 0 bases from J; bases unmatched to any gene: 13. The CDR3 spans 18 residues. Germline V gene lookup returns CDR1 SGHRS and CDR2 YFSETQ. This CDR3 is CASRHQGQEGISGNTIYF. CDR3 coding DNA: TGCGCCAGCAGACACCAGGGACAGGAGGGGATCTCTGGAAACACCATATATTTT.

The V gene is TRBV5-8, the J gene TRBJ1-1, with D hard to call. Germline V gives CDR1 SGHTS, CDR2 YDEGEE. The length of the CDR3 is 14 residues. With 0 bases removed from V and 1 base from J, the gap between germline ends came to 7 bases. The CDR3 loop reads CASSLAQANTEAFF. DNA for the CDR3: TGTGCCAGCAGCTTGGCTCAAGCGAACACTGAAGCTTTCTTT.

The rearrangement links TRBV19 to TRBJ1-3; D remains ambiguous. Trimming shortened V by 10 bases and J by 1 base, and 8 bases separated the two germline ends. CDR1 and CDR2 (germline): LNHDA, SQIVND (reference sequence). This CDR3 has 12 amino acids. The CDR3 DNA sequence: TGTGCCACCGCGGAGTCTGGAAACACCATATATTTT. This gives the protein CATAESGNTIYF.

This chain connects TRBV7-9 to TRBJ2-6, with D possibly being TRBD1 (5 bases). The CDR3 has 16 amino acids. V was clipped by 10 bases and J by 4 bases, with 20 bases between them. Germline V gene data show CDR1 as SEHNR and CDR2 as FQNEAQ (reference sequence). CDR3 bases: TGTGCCACCGCCAGCGAAGGGGCGCAAGGGGCCAACGTCCTGACTTTC. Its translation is CATASEGAQGANVLTF.

Written as DNA, the CDR3 is TGTGCCAGCAGTTTGGTACAGTCGACGAGAAAACTGTTTTTT. Translated: CASSLVQSTRKLFF. The genes are TRBV28 and TRBJ1-4, with D uncertain. V gave up 3 bases and J gave up 10 bases, with 15 bases separating them. Germline V CDR1 and CDR2: MDHEN, SYDVKM. The CDR3 has 14 amino acids.